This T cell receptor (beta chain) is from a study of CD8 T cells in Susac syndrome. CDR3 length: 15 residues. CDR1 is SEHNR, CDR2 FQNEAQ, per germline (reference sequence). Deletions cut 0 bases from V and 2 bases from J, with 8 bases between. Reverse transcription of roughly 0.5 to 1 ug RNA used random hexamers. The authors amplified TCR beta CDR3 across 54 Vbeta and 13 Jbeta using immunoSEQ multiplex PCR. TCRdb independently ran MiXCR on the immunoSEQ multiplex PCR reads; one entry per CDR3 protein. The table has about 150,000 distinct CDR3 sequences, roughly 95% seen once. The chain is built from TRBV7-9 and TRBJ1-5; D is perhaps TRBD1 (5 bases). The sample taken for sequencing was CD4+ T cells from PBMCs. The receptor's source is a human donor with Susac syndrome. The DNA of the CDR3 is TGTGCCAGCAGCTTAGCTGGGGCGGGCAATCAGCCCCAGCATTTT. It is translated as CASSLAGAGNQPQHF.